A single sample gave rise to the 32 T cell receptor beta chains below, sequenced in a study of T-cell memory formation after mild COVID-19. TCRdb called the 5' RACE reads again in MiXCR, with one record for every CDR3 protein. This sample carries about 410,000 distinct CDR3 sequences, about 20% of them seen once, and the ten largest clones take roughly 21%. Material: PBMCs or a T cell subset sorted from them (not recorded which). These receptors originate from a man between 18 and 35 years old who had mild COVID-19 (a few samples of this study predate the infection). Cell type and time point are not known.

This CDR3 reads CASSSWGSNQPQHF. CDR3 nucleotides: TGTGCCAGCAGTTCGTGGGGAAGCAATCAGCCCCAGCATTTT. This chain uses TRBV28 with TRBJ1-5; D is uncertain. The germline V gene encodes CDR1 MDHEN and CDR2 SYDVKM. This CDR3 region has 14 residues. V was trimmed by 4 bases and J by 1 base, leaving 8 bases between them.

V and J are TRBV5-6 and TRBJ1-5; 7 positions match TRBD1. Germline V CDR1 and CDR2: SGHDT, YYEEEE. V shed 0 bases, J shed 16 bases, and the junction held 7 bases outside the gene matches. This CDR3 is built from 12 residues. The CDR3 coding sequence is TGTGCCAGCAGCTTGGGACAGGGTCAAGTACATTTT. The encoded protein is CASSLGQGQVHF.

The rearrangement links TRBV15 to TRBJ2-7; TRBD1 matches 12 bases. V gave up 7 bases and J gave up 5 bases; unmatched junction bases: 6. The germline V gene encodes CDR1 LNHNV and CDR2 YYDKDF (reference sequence). The CDR3 consists of 14 residues. The CDR3 DNA reads as TGTGCCACCACCCGGGACAGGGGGCTCCACGAGCAGTACTTC. Translated: CATTRDRGLHEQYF.

The chain couples TRBV20-1 to TRBJ2-3, with D hard to call. V lost 3 bases and J 0 bases, leaving 10 bases between the germline ends. The germline V gene encodes CDR1 DFQATT and CDR2 SNEGSKA (reference sequence). This CDR3 is built from 14 residues. The CDR3 bases are TGCAGTGCTAGGCTACTGTCTAGCACAGATACGCAGTATTTT. Translation: CSARLLSSTDTQYF.

The chain has TRBV28 and TRBJ1-1; possible D gene TRBD1, 5 bases. Trimming stripped 4 bases from V and 1 base from J, with 16 bases between. CDR3 size: 16 residues. Per germline, CDR1 MDHEN and CDR2 SYDVKM. CDR3 DNA sequence: TGTGCCAGCAGTTCCCCCCAGGGATCTCGGAACACTGAAGCTTTCTTT. As protein: CASSSPQGSRNTEAFF.

This chain joins TRBV11-3 and TRBJ2-7; 11 nucleotides line up with TRBD2. With 5 bases clipped from V and 3 bases from J, the junction kept 9 bases outside the gene matches. Germline V CDR1 and CDR2: SGHNT, YENEEA. CDR3 length equals 16 residues. This chain's CDR3 is CASSPETSGVRYEQYV. DNA of the CDR3: TGTGCCAGCAGCCCGGAGACTAGCGGGGTACGCTACGAGCAGTACGTC.

In its sample, this clonotype was seen a few times. The rearrangement links TRBV4-3 to TRBJ2-3; perhaps TRBD1 as D (5 bases). The CDR3 is made up of 17 amino acids. Germline CDR1 LGHNA, CDR2 YSLEER. With 0 bases removed from V and 6 bases from J, the gap between germline ends came to 19 bases. The CDR3 here is CASSQDWGTGIMDTQYF. The CDR3 region has the DNA TGCGCCAGCAGCCAAGATTGGGGTACAGGTATAATGGATACGCAGTATTTT.

This chain links TRBV30 with TRBJ1-2, with a tentative D call TRBD1 (6 bases). Germline V gene lookup returns CDR1 GTSNPN and CDR2 SVGIG (reference sequence). The V and J ends lost 4 bases and 11 bases respectively, with 23 bases between them. The CDR3 spans 14 residues. As DNA, the CDR3 is TGTGCCTGGACTCGATTTGGAGGGGGTCGTCTTTACACCTTC. Translation gives CAWTRFGGGRLYTF.

This clonotype was recorded at least ten times. This chain uses TRBV27 with TRBJ2-7, with TRBD2 identical over 13 bases. Germline assignment: CDR1 MNHEY and CDR2 SMNVEV (reference sequence). This CDR3 has 15 residues. V lost 5 bases, J lost 1 base, and 2 bases stayed unmatched. The CDR3: CASSPTSGGSYEQYV. The CDR3 DNA reads TGTGCCAGCAGTCCGACTAGCGGGGGGTCCTACGAGCAGTACGTC.

This clonotype was found a few times. The rearrangement links TRBV4-2 to TRBJ1-2; D is undetermined. This CDR3 is built from 16 residues. With 3 bases removed from V and 0 bases from J, the gap between germline ends came to 14 bases. Germline V gene data show CDR1 as LGHNA and CDR2 as YNFKEQ. CDR3 protein: CASSQEYSSSNYGYTF. DNA of the CDR3: TGTGCCAGCAGCCAGGAATATAGTTCGTCTAACTATGGCTACACCTTC.

This clonotype was detected ten times or more. The chain couples TRBV27 to TRBJ2-7; D may be TRBD1 (5 bases). The germline V gene has CDR1 MNHEY and CDR2 SMNVEV (reference sequence). V was trimmed by 5 bases and J by 0 bases, leaving 11 bases between them. CDR3 length equals 14 residues. The CDR3 region has the DNA TGTGCCAGCAGTCCCACACAGGTCTCCTACGAGCAGTACTTC. Translating gives CASSPTQVSYEQYF.

The genes are TRBV2 and TRBJ2-7; 7 nucleotides match TRBD2. The ends lost 4 bases at V and 7 bases at J; junction bases unmatched: 1. The CDR3 runs 11 residues. Germline CDR1 and CDR2: SNHLY and FYNNEI. The CDR3 coding sequence is TGTGCCAGCAGTGCCGGGGGGGAGCAGTACGTC. Amino acid sequence: CASSAGGEQYV.

This clonotype has ten or more counts. The chain joins TRBV7-9 to TRBJ1-3; D gene uncertain. Trimming left V 1 base short and J 3 bases short, with 4 bases between. CDR3 length: 13 amino acids. From germline, CDR1 is SEHNR and CDR2 FQNEAQ (reference sequence). Written as DNA, the CDR3 is TGTGCCAGCAGCTTAGAACGTGGAAACACCATATATTTT. Its translation: CASSLERGNTIYF.

The V and J genes are TRBV6-4 and TRBJ2-3; the D is unclear. CDR3 length: 14 residues. From germline, CDR1 is MRHNA and CDR2 SNTAGT. Deletions cut 2 bases from V and 1 base from J, with 7 bases between. This chain's CDR3 is CASSDQHRTDTQYF. CDR3 nucleotide sequence: TGTGCCAGCAGTGACCAGCACCGCACAGATACGCAGTATTTT.

The gene calls are TRBV5-1 and TRBJ2-5; TRBD1 agrees at 9 bases. The CDR3 is made up of 15 amino acids. The germline CDR1 and CDR2 sequences are SGHRS and YFSETQ. J gave up 2 bases and V 2 bases, and 4 bases lay outside the gene matches. The CDR3 here is CASSFGTGSQETQYF. The CDR3 DNA is TGCGCCAGCAGCTTTGGGACAGGGTCACAAGAGACCCAGTACTTC.

V and J are TRBV14 and TRBJ2-1; the match to TRBD2 covers 8 bases. This CDR3 comprises 15 residues. Germline CDR1 SGHDN, CDR2 FVKESK. J gave up 6 bases and V 0 bases, and 4 bases lay outside the gene matches. The CDR3 nucleotides are TGTGCCAGCAGCCAAGAGCTAGCGGGCATCAATGAGCAGTTCTTC. It encodes CASSQELAGINEQFF.

There are a few counts of this clonotype. This chain joins TRBV5-1 and TRBJ2-5, with D perhaps being TRBD1 or TRBD2 (5 bases each). V shed 4 bases and J shed 4 bases, with 14 bases lying between them. Germline-derived CDR1 and CDR2 are SGHRS and YFSETQ. The CDR3 sequence is 14 residues long. CDR3 DNA sequence: TGCGCCAGCAGCAAGCGAGGGGCGGGAGAGACCCAGTACTTC. It is translated as CASSKRGAGETQYF. Variable domain in full (rest from reference TRBV5-1 and TRBJ2-5): KAGVTQTPRYLIKTRGQQVTLSCSPISGHRSVSWYQQTPGQGLQFLFEYFSETQRNKGNFPGRFSGRQFSNSRSEMNVSTLELGDSALYLCASSKRGAGETQYFGPGTRLLVL.

This clonotype was counted ten times or more. J is TRBJ2-6 and V is TRBV6-5; tentative D call: TRBD2 (6 bases). V was pared by 1 base and J by 1 base, with 14 bases between. Germline V gene sequence: CDR1 MNHEY, CDR2 SVGAGI. CDR3 length: 18 amino acids. As DNA, the CDR3 is TGTGCCAGCAGTTACTTTGCCGGGGGTCCGTCTGGGGCCAACGTCCTGACTTTC. Amino acids: CASSYFAGGPSGANVLTF.

The V and J genes are TRBV6-5 and TRBJ1-1; TRBD1 matches 7 bases. This CDR3 has 12 residues. Trimming cost V 5 bases and J 11 bases; bases outside gene matches: 8. Germline loops: CDR1 MNHEY, CDR2 SVGAGI. The CDR3 DNA sequence: TGTGCCAGCAGTCCAACAGGGGCTGGCGCTTTCTTT. Translation: CASSPTGAGAFF.

This clonotype has just a few counts. The rearrangement joins TRBV20-1 to TRBJ1-1; D uncertain. Germline values: CDR1 DFQATT, CDR2 SNEGSKA (reference sequence). Deletions cut 5 bases from V and 1 base from J, with 8 bases between. The length of the CDR3 is 12 residues. CDR3 nucleotides: TGCAGTGCTCCGGTCGAGAACACTGAAGCTTTCTTT. Amino acids: CSAPVENTEAFF.

Many counts were recorded for this clonotype. This chain uses TRBV4-1 with TRBJ2-1, with a tentative D call TRBD1 (6 bases). Germline V gene sequence: CDR1 MGHRA, CDR2 YSYEKL. There are 15 residues in the CDR3. V gave up 0 bases and J gave up 3 bases, with 9 bases separating them. The CDR3 DNA reads as TGCGCCAGCAGCCAAGAAGGGACATACTACAATGAGCAGTTCTTC. Translated: CASSQEGTYYNEQFF.

The chain is built from TRBV24-1 and TRBJ2-2; D uncertain. CDR3 length: 14 residues. Germline CDR1 KGHDR, CDR2 SFDVKD. The V end lost 6 bases, the J end lost 7 bases, and 14 bases lay between the germline ends. The CDR3 DNA reads TGTGCCACCAGTAAAGACGGCGGTCACGGGGAGCTGTTTTTT. Translating gives CATSKDGGHGELFF.

This clonotype was seen a handful of times. The rearrangement uses TRBV19 and TRBJ2-7; TRBD2 is a possible D gene (5 bases). Trimming pared 4 bases from V and 7 bases from J, leaving 20 bases between. The CDR3 totals 15 residues. The germline V gene has CDR1 LNHDA and CDR2 SQIVND (reference sequence). The CDR3 protein is CASSRGSNPLREQYV. As DNA, the CDR3 is TGTGCCAGTAGTAGAGGGTCAAACCCTTTACGGGAGCAGTACGTC.

The chain links TRBV27 to TRBJ1-5; D not resolved. The CDR3 length is 13 residues. Trimming left V 4 bases short and J 2 bases short, with 6 bases between. CDR1 and CDR2 (germline): MNHEY, SMNVEV (reference sequence). The CDR3 region is CASSYYGNQPQHF. DNA of the CDR3: TGTGCCAGCAGTTATTACGGCAATCAGCCCCAGCATTTT.

In regard to this clonotype: The conserved final phenylalanine or tryptophan is absent from the CDR3, which likely points to a read error. The limits of the CDR3 on the DNA are not certain, so only TCRdb's listed CDR3 is given. The V call is TRBV29-1, the J call TRBJ1-2; TRBD1 is taken as the D call from the table, unchecked against the DNA. Germline V gene lookup returns CDR1 SQVTM and CDR2 ANQGSEA. The CDR3 has 10 amino acids, counting both end residues. The CDR3 sequence: CSVDASDRGV.

This clonotype has just a few counts. V gene TRBV10-3 combines with J gene TRBJ1-1; D gene unclear. CDR1 and CDR2 (germline): ENHRY, SYGVKD. The CDR3 is made up of 12 amino acids. V was pared by 4 bases and J by 7 bases, with 10 bases between. The CDR3 sequence: CAISGKFDEAFF. CDR3 DNA: TGTGCCATCAGTGGGAAGTTTGATGAAGCTTTCTTT.

This clonotype has more than one count but fewer than ten. CDR3 region: CASSLAGTREGNTQYF. The CDR3 region has the DNA TGTGCCAGCAGCTTAGCGGGTACAAGGGAGGGAAATACGCAGTATTTT. The chain has TRBV7-2 and TRBJ2-3; 7 bases align to TRBD2. The CDR3 is made up of 16 amino acids. Germline V gives CDR1 SGHTA, CDR2 FQGNSA. V shed 0 bases, J shed 7 bases, and the junction held 10 bases outside the gene matches.

This clonotype has just a few counts. The genes are TRBV4-3 and TRBJ1-1; 7 bases align to TRBD1. CDR3 length: 17 amino acids. The junction had 12 bases not matched to a gene; V was cut back by 4 bases and J by 1 base. Germline V CDR1 and CDR2: LGHNA, YSLEER. The CDR3 nucleotides are TGCGCCAGCAGCCGTGACAGGGCCCCTGTAGAGAACACTGAAGCTTTCTTT. Its translation is CASSRDRAPVENTEAFF.

The chain uses TRBV11-2 and TRBJ2-7; D unresolved. V dropped 2 bases and J dropped 3 bases, with 8 bases sitting between them. In germline, CDR1 is SGHAT, CDR2 FQNNGV. The CDR3 totals 13 residues. The CDR3 nucleotides are TGTGCCAGCAGCTTACGACCGTTCTACGAGCAGTACTTC. It translates to CASSLRPFYEQYF.

In its sample, this clonotype was seen many times. The chain links TRBV5-6 to TRBJ2-7; a weak D match, TRBD1 (5 bases). Trimming cost V 4 bases and J 0 bases, with 8 bases left between them. Germline V CDR1 and CDR2: SGHDT, YYEEEE. CDR3 length equals 13 residues. The CDR3 sequence: CASSGAASYEQYF. For the CDR3, the DNA is TGTGCCAGCAGCGGGGCCGCCTCCTACGAGCAGTACTTC.

The chain carries TRBV4-2 and TRBJ2-1; 9 positions agree with TRBD1. This CDR3 comprises 15 residues. In germline, CDR1 is LGHNA, CDR2 YNFKEQ. V lost 1 base and J lost 8; bases outside the gene matches: 6. DNA for the CDR3: TGTGCCAGCAGCCAAGGTACAGGGGGCAGGTATGAGCAGTTCTTC. The encoded protein is CASSQGTGGRYEQFF.

This clonotype was detected a few times. V usage is TRBV25-1 and J usage is TRBJ2-7; TRBD1 matches at 8 bases. The CDR3 has 15 amino acids. Germline values: CDR1 MGHDK, CDR2 SYGVNS. The V gene end was trimmed by 3 bases and the J gene end by 4 bases; junction bases not matched to a gene: 8. CDR3 nucleotides: TGTGCCAGCAGTGATCCGGGACAGGTTCGATACGAGCAGTACTTC. Protein sequence: CASSDPGQVRYEQYF.